The 24 T cell receptor beta chains presented below share a single source sample, sequenced in a study of blood T cell repertoires in COVID-19. Repertoires were generated with immunoSEQ multiplex PCR, while TCRdb's copy carries only in-frame clones and drops some. The table records around 160,000 clones, roughly four fifths of them present only once. Source material: peripheral blood. Every receptor here comes from a human donor with acute or convalescent COVID-19. The donor label of this sample is uncertain.

This clone turned up a few times. V usage is TRBV24-1 and J usage is TRBJ1-2; tentatively, D is TRBD1 (5 bases). The CDR3 length is 14 residues. The ends were cut back, 9 bases at V and 0 bases at J, with 13 bases in the middle. Germline V CDR1 and CDR2: KGHDR, SFDVKD. Here the CDR3 DNA reads TGTGCCACCCCTGGGGCAGGGACTAACTATGGCTACACCTTC. Translated: CATPGAGTNYGYTF.

This clone was counted once. V usage is TRBV11-2 and J usage is TRBJ2-1, with D perhaps matching TRBD1 (6 bases). Germline V gene data show CDR1 as SGHAT and CDR2 as FQNNGV. This CDR3 comprises 15 residues. Trimming removed 4 bases at V and 4 bases at J, with 14 bases between. The CDR3 DNA reads as TGTGCCAGCAGCTCCAGGGGAGATTTTTACAATGAGCAGTTCTTC. Its translation is CASSSRGDFYNEQFF. Filled out from reference TRBV11-2 and TRBJ2-1, the complete variable domain reads EAGVAQSPRYKIIEKRQSVAFWCNPISGHATLYWYQQILGQGPKLLIQFQNNGVVDDSQLPKDRFSAERLKGVDSTLKIQPAKLEDSAVYLCASSSRGDFYNEQFFGPGTRLTVL.

This chain connects TRBV12-3 or TRBV12-4 to TRBJ1-5; D not resolved. The CDR3 covers 13 residues. V lost 2 bases and J lost 7, with 9 bases in between. CDR3 region: CASSLTNGQPQHF. The DNA for the CDR3 is TGTGCCAGCAGTTTAACTAATGGACAGCCCCAGCATTTT.

The CDR3 DNA follows: TGTGCCAGCAGTTTGGTCCTGAACGGTGAGCAGTTCTTC. Translated: CASSLVLNGEQFF. The chain employs TRBV12-3 or TRBV12-4 and TRBJ2-1; D is undetermined. V dropped 3 bases and J dropped 9 bases, with 12 bases sitting between them. The CDR3 contains 13 residues.

This clone was found once. The rearrangement joins TRBV5-5 to TRBJ1-2, with no clear D. Trimming left V 6 bases short and J 7 bases short, with 16 bases between. CDR3 length: 13 residues. The germline CDR1 and CDR2 sequences are SGHKS and YYEKEE (reference sequence). DNA of the CDR3: TGTGCCAGCACCCGGGGAGGTCTTGGTGGCTACACCTTC. Its translation: CASTRGGLGGYTF.

The rearrangement links TRBV5-6 to TRBJ1-1, with D perhaps TRBD1 (5 bases). Trimming cost V 0 bases and J 1 base, with 10 bases left between them. CDR3 length: 15 amino acids. Looked up from germline, CDR1 is SGHDT and CDR2 is YYEEEE. The CDR3 DNA follows: TGTGCCAGCAGCTTGGGGTGGACATCGAACACTGAAGCTTTCTTT. Its translation is CASSLGWTSNTEAFF.

The chain uses TRBV9 and TRBJ2-2; D not resolved. V lost 4 bases to trimming and J lost 6 bases, with 19 bases between them. This CDR3 has 16 amino acids. Germline V gives CDR1 SGDLS, CDR2 YYNGEE. CDR3 loop: CASSPRQASPSGELFF. As DNA, the CDR3 is TGTGCCAGCAGCCCCCGGCAGGCCAGCCCTTCCGGGGAGCTGTTTTTT.

The chain joins TRBV14 to TRBJ1-6, with 7 bases fitting TRBD1. Trimming removed 5 bases from V and 6 bases from J; junction bases left unmatched: 7. Per germline, CDR1 SGHDN and CDR2 FVKESK. The CDR3 runs 15 residues. CDR3 protein: CASSSRGLGNSPLHF. The CDR3 region has the DNA TGTGCCAGCAGCTCGAGGGGGCTAGGTAATTCACCCCTCCACTTT.

CDR3 bases: TGTGCCAGCAGCCTCGGGGTCCTCTATGGCTACACCTTC. Encoded protein: CASSLGVLYGYTF. This sequence joins TRBV7-9 and TRBJ1-2, with D hard to call. CDR3 length equals 13 residues. Germline V CDR1 and CDR2: SEHNR, FQNEAQ (reference sequence). Trimming pared 5 bases from V and 4 bases from J, leaving 11 bases between. Complete variable domain (other parts from reference TRBV7-9 and TRBJ1-2): DTGVSQNPRHKITKRGQNVTFRCDPISEHNRLYWYRQTLGQGPEFLTYFQNEAQLEKSRLLSDRFSAERPKGSFSTLEIQRTEQGDSAMYLCASSLGVLYGYTFGSGTRLTVV.

This clone turned up a few times. The chain employs TRBV9 and TRBJ1-6; tentatively, D is TRBD1 (5 bases). Trimming shortened V by 1 base and J by 10 bases, and 12 bases separated the two germline ends. Per germline, CDR1 SGDLS and CDR2 YYNGEE. The CDR3 sequence is 14 residues long. CDR3 loop: CASSVTLGGSPLHF. The CDR3 nucleotides are TGTGCCAGCAGCGTAACGTTGGGGGGGTCACCCCTCCACTTT.

The V call is TRBV5-6, the J call TRBJ2-7; the D is unclear. Germline CDR1 is SGHDT and CDR2 is YYEEEE. Between the trimmed V and J ends, which lost 4 bases and 3 bases, there was a span of 11 bases. This CDR3 has 13 amino acids. This chain's CDR3 is CASSLWPLYEQYV. The CDR3 DNA follows: TGTGCCAGCAGCCTCTGGCCCCTCTACGAGCAGTACGTC.

The V gene is TRBV19, the J gene TRBJ1-5, with D possibly being TRBD1 (5 bases). Germline V gene sequence: CDR1 LNHDA, CDR2 SQIVND (reference sequence). V gave up 3 bases and J gave up 7 bases, with 13 bases separating them. The CDR3 runs to 14 residues. The CDR3 loop is CASSIGRADQPQHF. The DNA for the CDR3 is TGTGCCAGTAGTATCGGCAGGGCGGACCAGCCCCAGCATTTT.

The chain is built from TRBV5-1 and TRBJ2-5; TRBD1 is a possible D gene (5 bases). Germline loops: CDR1 SGHRS, CDR2 YFSETQ. This CDR3 spans 15 amino acids. Trimming took off 1 base at V and 5 bases at J, with 15 bases between the two ends. The CDR3 DNA follows: TGCGCCAGCAGCTTGAGTATGGGGCGCGGCGAGACCCAGTACTTC. This gives the protein CASSLSMGRGETQYF.

The CDR3 DNA follows: TGTGCCAGCAGCTTGGCGGGACTAGCGGGGGTCGAGCAGTACTTC. It specifies CASSLAGLAGVEQYF. The chain couples TRBV5-4 to TRBJ2-7; 14 positions match TRBD2. The CDR3 loop spans 15 amino acids. CDR1 and CDR2 from the germline V gene are SGHNT and YYREEE (reference sequence). V shed 0 bases and J 6 bases; nucleotides not matched to a gene: 2. The complete variable domain, with remaining parts taken from reference TRBV5-4 and TRBJ2-7, reads ETGVTQSPTHLIKTRGQQVTLRCSSQSGHNTVSWYQQALGQGPQFIFQYYREEENGRGNFPPRFSGLQFPNYSSELNVNALELDDSALYLCASSLAGLAGVEQYFGPGTRLTVT.

The J gene is TRBJ1-2, the V gene TRBV15; 7 nucleotides agree with TRBD1. Germline CDR1 reads LNHNV; CDR2 reads YYDKDF (reference sequence). With V trimmed by 0 bases and J by 8 bases, 6 bases remained unmatched. The CDR3 consists of 14 residues. CDR3 bases: TGTGCCACCAGCAGAGAAGGGGGCCCCAGCGGCTACACCTTC. This gives the protein CATSREGGPSGYTF.

The chain has TRBV6-2 or TRBV6-3 and TRBJ2-1, with a possible D match to TRBD2 (5 bases). Trimming left V 4 bases short and J 9 bases short, with 16 bases between. This CDR3 spans 14 amino acids. Germline V gene lookup returns CDR1 MNHEY and CDR2 SVGEGT. The CDR3 DNA reads as TGTGCCAGCAGTTCGACGGGAATGGGTGGTGAGCAGTTCTTC. This encodes CASSSTGMGGEQFF.

The chain combines TRBV19 with TRBJ1-2; D gene ambiguous. Germline V gene data show CDR1 as LNHDA and CDR2 as SQIVND (reference sequence). Trimming removed 7 bases from V and 6 bases from J, with 15 bases in between. CDR3 size: 13 residues. The CDR3 DNA follows: TGTGCCAGTAAGATGAGGGCTCGGGATGGCTACACCTTC. Translating it yields CASKMRARDGYTF.

This clone was observed a handful of times. The chain employs TRBV12-3 or TRBV12-4 and TRBJ1-1; TRBD1 aligns across 7 bases. This CDR3 is 13 amino acids long. V was pared by 3 bases and J by 7 bases, with 5 bases of the junction left unmatched. The CDR3 DNA sequence: TGTGCCAGCAGTTTGTTCGACAGGGATGAAGCTTTCTTT. Its translation: CASSLFDRDEAFF.

The CDR3 nucleotides are TGTGCCAGCTCACCCGTTGGGGGGGTTAACACTGAAGCTTTCTTT. It specifies CASSPVGGVNTEAFF. V gene TRBV18 combines with J gene TRBJ1-1, with a weak D call TRBD1 (5 bases). From germline, CDR1 is KGHSH and CDR2 LQKENI. Deletions cut 3 bases from V and 2 bases from J, with 13 bases between. CDR3 length: 15 residues. Based on the CDR3 plus reference TRBV18 and TRBJ1-1, the full variable domain is NAGVMQNPRHLVRRRGQEARLRCSPMKGHSHVYWYRQLPEEGLKFMVYLQKENIIDESGMPKERFSAEFPKEGPSILRIQQVVRGDSAAYFCASSPVGGVNTEAFFGQGTRLTVV.

J is TRBJ2-2 and V is TRBV11-3; a possible D gene is TRBD1 (5 bases). Trimming removed 3 bases from V and 4 bases from J, with 6 bases in between. The CDR3 is made up of 13 amino acids. Germline CDR1 SGHNT, CDR2 YENEEA. The CDR3 DNA sequence: TGTGCCAGCAGCTTCCAGGGCACCGGGGAGCTGTTTTTT. As protein: CASSFQGTGELFF. The complete variable domain, with remaining parts taken from reference TRBV11-3 and TRBJ2-2, reads EAGVVQSPRYKIIEKKQPVAFWCNPISGHNTLYWYLQNLGQGPELLIRYENEEAVDDSQLPKDRFSAERLKGVDSTLKIQPAELGDSAVYLCASSFQGTGELFFGEGSRLTVL.

This chain joins TRBV5-4 and TRBJ2-3; the D gene is possibly TRBD2 (5 bases). CDR1 SGHNT and CDR2 YYREEE come from the germline V gene (reference sequence). Deletions cut 0 bases from V and 1 base from J, with 9 bases between. The CDR3 consists of 15 residues. CDR3 protein: CASSLDGRGTDTQYF. Here the CDR3 DNA reads TGTGCCAGCAGCTTGGACGGGCGGGGCACAGATACGCAGTATTTT.

This clone appeared many times. The J gene is TRBJ2-2, the V gene TRBV30, with TRBD2 as a possible D gene (5 bases). Trimming took off 4 bases at V and 3 bases at J, with 18 bases between the two ends. This CDR3 region has 16 residues. Germline V gives CDR1 GTSNPN, CDR2 SVGIG (reference sequence). The CDR3, as DNA: TGTGCCTGGATATCGAGGGAAGACGGGTACACCGGGGAGCTGTTTTTT. Protein sequence: CAWISREDGYTGELFF.

J is TRBJ2-2 and V is TRBV3-1 (or the pseudogene TRBV3-2); 13 nucleotides line up with TRBD2. The germline V gene has CDR1 LGHDT and CDR2 YNNKEL (reference sequence). The ends lost 4 bases at V and 4 bases at J; junction bases unmatched: 9. The CDR3 sequence is 18 residues long. CDR3 sequence (DNA): TGTGCCAGCAGCCTCCGACTAGCGGGGGGCCGGGTCACCGGGGAGCTGTTTTTT. This codes for CASSLRLAGGRVTGELFF.

The J gene is TRBJ1-5, the V gene TRBV5-4; maybe TRBD1 (5 bases). The CDR3 has 15 amino acids. Germline CDR1 SGHNT, CDR2 YYREEE (reference sequence). Trimming removed 0 bases from V and 0 bases from J, with 7 bases in between. CDR3 amino acids: CASSLGGVSNQPQHF. The CDR3 DNA follows: TGTGCCAGCAGCTTGGGGGGCGTTAGCAATCAGCCCCAGCATTTT.